This record concerns one TCR beta chain sequence. The target antigen is unknown. This CDR3 region has 13 residues. Trimming removed 5 bases at V and 6 bases at J, with 12 bases between. The germline V gene has CDR1 SGHTA and CDR2 FQGTGA. Single viable CD3+CD4+CD8-CD45RO+ cells were sorted as the memory CD4+ T cells. These data originate in a study of memory CD4+ T cells and cytomegalovirus serostatus. Findings and caveats of the study: Suggested: most of the CMV-linked TCR signature lies in CD4+ memory cells.

Using immunoSEQ multiplex PCR, the repertoire was profiled, and TCRdb retains in-frame clones only, with some absent. Of roughly 56,000 clones listed, more than 75% were seen once; the top ten hold 0.4% to 0.45%. The sequencing sample was made of memory CD4+ T cells from blood. This TCR was sampled from an adult in good health and CMV-seronegative. The chain couples TRBV7-3 to TRBJ2-3, with D perhaps TRBD1 or TRBD2 (5 bases each). CDR3 nucleotides: TGTGCCAGCAGCCAACGGGACCATGATACGCAGTATTTT. It is translated as CASSQRDHDTQYF.